This TCR beta chain derives from a study of OX40 agonist ivuxolimab in advanced cancers. As for the study in general: Across the patients, intravenous ivuxolimab was delivered every 2 weeks at 0.01 to 10 mg/kg. Whole-study findings and limits: In general, CD8+ T cells held more expanded clones than CD4+ did, on average.

This clone was found a few times. What it binds is unknown. Between the trimmed V and J ends, which lost 6 bases and 7 bases, there was a span of 16 bases. Looked up from germline, CDR1 is MNHEY and CDR2 is SMNVEV (reference sequence). This CDR3 contains 14 residues. This table comes from immunoSEQ multiplex PCR, and its TCRdb copy is limited to in-frame clones, with some not included. Of around 62,000 clones in the sample, roughly four fifths were seen once. Sequencing used CD4+ or CD8+ T cells sorted from blood, obtained in a trial of the OX40 agonist ivuxolimab. This receptor was obtained from an adult with an advanced solid tumor such as melanoma, head and neck, liver or kidney cancer. The genes are TRBV27 and TRBJ2-1; TRBD2 might be the D (5 bases). The CDR3 reads CASRFPGRANEQFF. The DNA of the CDR3 is TGTGCCAGCAGATTCCCGGGAAGAGCGAATGAGCAGTTCTTC.